This entry lists 10 T cell receptor beta chains sequenced from one sample in a study of shared T cell receptors in the human thymus. Repertoires were generated with immunoSEQ multiplex PCR, while TCRdb's copy carries only in-frame clones and drops some. The sample has hundreds of thousands of clones; about 87% are singletons. This sample was also put to use in a study of human thymus T cells.

Sequenced sample: thymocytes. Source of these receptors: a boy in the first two years of life with a congenital heart defect.

This chain uses TRBV19 with TRBJ1-2; D unclear. Germline V lookup: CDR1 LNHDA, CDR2 SQIVND (reference sequence). CDR3 length: 13 residues. V was trimmed by 6 bases and J by 3 bases, leaving 11 bases between them. Written as DNA, the CDR3 is TGTGCCAGTAGCCTCGCAGAAGACTATGGCTACACCTTC. It yields the protein CASSLAEDYGYTF. The full variable domain, in which reference TRBV19 and TRBJ1-2 provide the parts outside the CDR3, is DGGITQSPKYLFRKEGQNVTLSCEQNLNHDAMYWYRQDPGQGLRLIYYSQIVNDFQKGDIAEGYSVSREKKESFPLTVTSAQKNPTAFYLCASSLAEDYGYTFGSGTRLTVV.

The rearrangement joins TRBV27 to TRBJ2-1, with D unresolved. Trimming cost V 6 bases and J 14 bases, with 32 bases left between them. CDR3 length: 17 residues. Germline V CDR1 and CDR2: MNHEY, SMNVEV (reference sequence). CDR3 nucleotides: TGTGCCAGCAGCCCCCTCCAAATCGGTGTTGGTTTTGCCTTTAAGTTCTTC. It specifies CASSPLQIGVGFAFKFF.

This sequence joins TRBV28 and TRBJ1-6; 8 bases agree with TRBD1. Trimming cost V 6 bases and J 15 bases; bases outside gene matches: 19. The CDR3 has 16 amino acids. Per germline, CDR1 MDHEN and CDR2 SYDVKM. The CDR3 sequence: CASSPWLRTGPPHLHF. CDR3 bases: TGTGCCAGCAGCCCCTGGCTGCGGACAGGGCCCCCACACCTCCACTTT.

This clone was recorded a few times. The rearrangement links TRBV5-4 to TRBJ1-5; D possibly corresponds to TRBD1 (5 bases). Germline values: CDR1 SGHNT, CDR2 YYREEE (reference sequence). V was trimmed by 9 bases and J by 2 bases, leaving 18 bases between them. The CDR3 consists of 15 residues. CDR3 coding DNA: TGTGCCACCCAGTTCGCGGGGGAGGGCAATCAGCCCCAGCATTTT. This encodes CATQFAGEGNQPQHF. The full variable domain, rest sourced from reference TRBV5-4 and TRBJ1-5, is ETGVTQSPTHLIKTRGQQVTLRCSSQSGHNTVSWYQQALGQGPQFIFQYYREEENGRGNFPPRFSGLQFPNYSSELNVNALELDDSALYLCATQFAGEGNQPQHFGDGTRLSIL.

This clone was seen more than once but under ten times. The chain joins TRBV5-6 to TRBJ2-1; D gene unclear. The germline V gene has CDR1 SGHDT and CDR2 YYEEEE. This CDR3 comprises 16 residues. Trimming removed 0 bases at V and 2 bases at J, with 12 bases between. For the CDR3, the DNA is TGTGCCAGCAGCTTGGTTCCGCGACTTACCTACAATGAGCAGTTCTTC. It codes for CASSLVPRLTYNEQFF.

This chain uses TRBV6-5 with TRBJ2-7, with D perhaps matching TRBD2 (9 bases). The CDR3 extends over 13 amino acids. The V gene's germline CDR1 is MNHEY and CDR2 SVGAGI. Trimming left V 8 bases short and J 6 bases short, with 17 bases between. This chain's CDR3 is CASQGASGTEQYF. The CDR3 DNA is TGTGCCAGCCAGGGGGCTAGCGGGACCGAGCAGTACTTC.

This chain links TRBV7-9 with TRBJ2-1; 7 positions match TRBD1. With V trimmed by 0 bases and J by 7 bases, 9 bases remained unmatched. CDR1 is SEHNR, CDR2 FQNEAQ, per germline (reference sequence). The CDR3 runs to 16 residues. This CDR3 is CASSLAFRGKGNEQFF. The CDR3 nucleotides read TGTGCCAGCAGCTTAGCGTTCAGGGGGAAAGGGAATGAGCAGTTCTTC.

This clone came up once. For the CDR3, the DNA is TGCAGCGTCCCTAAGCGGGATTCCTCCTACGAGCAGTACTTC. It is translated as CSVPKRDSSYEQYF. The chain joins TRBV29-1 to TRBJ2-7, with 7 bases that match TRBD2. The CDR3 spans 14 residues. The J segment lost 0 bases and the V segment lost 6 bases, leaving 8 bases of the junction unmatched. The germline CDR1 and CDR2 sequences are SQVTM and ANQGSEA.

The chain combines TRBV30 with TRBJ1-1; a possible D gene is TRBD1 (6 bases). V was clipped by 8 bases and J by 8 bases, with 15 bases between them. The CDR3 length is 11 residues. Germline values: CDR1 GTSNPN, CDR2 SVGIG (reference sequence). CDR3 region: CAQRGEGEAFF. Here the CDR3 DNA reads TGTGCCCAGAGGGGGGAGGGGGAAGCTTTCTTT.

The chain carries TRBV20-1 and TRBJ2-5; no clear D. From germline, CDR1 is DFQATT and CDR2 SNEGSKA (reference sequence). The CDR3 is 10 amino acids. V gave up 3 bases and J gave up 12 bases, with 11 bases separating them. The CDR3 protein is CSASFCEEYF. The CDR3 DNA reads TGCAGTGCTAGTTTTTGCGAAGAGTACTTC.